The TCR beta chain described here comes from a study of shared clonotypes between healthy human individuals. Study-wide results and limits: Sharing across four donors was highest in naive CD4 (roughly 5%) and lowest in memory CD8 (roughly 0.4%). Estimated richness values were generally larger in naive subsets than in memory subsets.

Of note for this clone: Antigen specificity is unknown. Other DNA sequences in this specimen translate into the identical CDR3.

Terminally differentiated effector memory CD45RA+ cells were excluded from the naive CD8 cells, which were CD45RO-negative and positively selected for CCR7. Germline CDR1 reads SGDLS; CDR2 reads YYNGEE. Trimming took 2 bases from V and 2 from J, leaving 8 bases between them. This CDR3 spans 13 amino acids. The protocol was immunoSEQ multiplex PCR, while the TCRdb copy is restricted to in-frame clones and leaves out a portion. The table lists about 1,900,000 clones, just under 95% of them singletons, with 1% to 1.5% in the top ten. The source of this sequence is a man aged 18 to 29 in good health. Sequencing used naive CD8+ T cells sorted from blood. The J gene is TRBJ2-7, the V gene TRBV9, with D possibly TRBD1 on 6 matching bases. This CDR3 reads CASSVDSPYEQYF. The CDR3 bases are TGTGCCAGCAGCGTGGACAGCCCCTACGAGCAGTACTTC. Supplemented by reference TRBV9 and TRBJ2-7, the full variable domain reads DSGVTQTPKHLITATGQRVTLRCSPRSGDLSVYWYQQSLDQGLQFLIQYYNGEERAKGNILERFSAQQFPDLHSELNLSSLELGDSALYFCASSVDSPYEQYFGPGTRLTVT.